This T cell receptor (beta chain) was identified in a study of blood T cell repertoires in COVID-19. Background on the study: Some COVID-19 samples were acute and others convalescent; all came from the United States, Italy and Spain. In each case, the material was cDNA or gDNA derived from T cells, B-cell-depleted T cells, or PBMCs.

Libraries were prepared by immunoSEQ multiplex PCR; TCRdb keeps only in-frame clonotypes and omits some of them. This sample yields fewer than 250,000 clones, of which 70% to 85% are seen a single time; roughly 3.2% belongs to the top ten. Participants, about 18 to 89 years old, spanned approximately 26 US areas. For recovered donors of Cohort 3, there were two negative PCRs, clearance, or symptom resolution. Sequenced input: PBMCs or T cells enriched from blood (not recorded which). The source of this sequence is a woman under 40 who had recovered from COVID-19.

CDR3 protein: CAISDPGTGAQPQHF. CDR3 in DNA: TGTGCCATCAGTGACCCCGGGACAGGGGCTCAGCCCCAGCATTTT. The V call is TRBV10-3, the J call TRBJ1-5, with 10 bases fitting TRBD1. The CDR3 runs to 15 residues. With V trimmed by 3 bases and J by 6 bases, 5 bases remained unmatched. The germline V gene has CDR1 ENHRY and CDR2 SYGVKD.